Each of the 3 T cell receptor beta chains below was sequenced from the same sample in a study of human T cells and chemical hapten exposure. The time point is: patch test 2, 6 weeks after DPC sensitization. Treatment defined: therapeutic diphenylcyclopropenone sensitization with weekly scalp DPC. TCRdb ran MiXCR on the RACE reads and lists one entry per CDR3 protein. Seen here are about 350,000 distinct CDR3 sequences, more than 5% observed once, and the top ten hold around 5.8%. The material sequenced was whole blood, taken in connection with sensitization to the hapten diphenylcyclopropenone (DPC). The source of these receptors is a woman aged 18-29 years with alopecia areata. Some clones in this sample may be carry-over from other donors' samples.

The genes are TRBV5-5 and TRBJ1-2; 8 nucleotides align to TRBD1. Germline V gives CDR1 SGHKS, CDR2 YYEKEE (reference sequence). The CDR3 covers 15 residues. J lost 5 bases, V lost 2 bases, and 8 bases had no gene match. CDR3 loop: CASSLNPGQAYGYTF. The DNA of the CDR3 is TGTGCCAGCAGCTTAAACCCGGGACAGGCTTATGGCTACACCTTC. Supplemented by reference TRBV5-5 and TRBJ1-2, the full variable domain reads DAGVTQSPTHLIKTRGQQVTLRCSPISGHKSVSWYQQVLGQGPQFIFQYYEKEERGRGNFPDRFSARQFPNYSSELNVNALLLGDSALYLCASSLNPGQAYGYTFGSGTRLTVV.

This clonotype was observed at least ten times. The J gene is TRBJ1-5, the V gene TRBV18; D gene ambiguous. Germline V gene sequence: CDR1 KGHSH, CDR2 LQKENI. V shed 5 bases and J shed 9 bases, with 17 bases lying between them. This CDR3 region has 14 residues. CDR3 in amino acids: CASSTEGAHGPQHF. CDR3 coding DNA: TGTGCCAGCTCAACAGAGGGAGCCCATGGGCCCCAGCATTTT.

The chain recombines TRBV6-6 with TRBJ1-6; D is possibly TRBD1 (5 bases). There are 13 residues in the CDR3. Germline CDR1 and CDR2: MNHNY and SVGAGI (reference sequence). The CDR3 region has the DNA TGTGTATACTTGACAGCTCATAATTCACCCCTCCACTTT. Protein product: CVYLTAHNSPLHF.